A selection of T cell receptor beta chains follows, all from one sample in a study of blood T cell repertoires in COVID-19. Only in-frame clones appear in the TCRdb table, and some are missing; sequencing was by immunoSEQ multiplex PCR. The data contain fewer than 300,000 clones, over 75% of them seen just once; the ten biggest clones take up about an eighth. The sample taken for sequencing was peripheral blood. These TCRs come from a human donor in a cohort sampled during active COVID-19. Both conserved end residues are part of each CDR3. The D gene is left open where the match is weak. The size field is filled for only some rows; it gives once, few, many or a size class.

D	V	size	J	DNA	CDR3
TRBD1	TRBV5-1	NA	TRBJ1-6	TGCGCCAGCAGCCCGGGAGACAGGGAAAGGCATAATTCACCCCTCCACTTT	CASSPGDRERHNSPLHF
NA	TRBV3-1/TRBV3-2	NA	TRBJ2-1	TGTGCCAGCAGCCAAGACGGGACTGACTACAATGAGCAGTTCTTC	CASSQDGTDYNEQFF
TRBD2	TRBV7-2	NA	TRBJ2-7	TGTGCCAGCAGCTTAGAAGCGGGAGAACACCTCGAGCAGTACTTC	CASSLEAGEHLEQYF
TRBD1	TRBV9	NA	TRBJ1-1	TGTGCCAGCAGCGTCGGGGACAGGGGCCCGAACACTGAAGCTTTCTTT	CASSVGDRGPNTEAFF
TRBD2	TRBV3-1/TRBV3-2	NA	TRBJ2-7	TGTGCCAGCAGCCAAGTTGTACTAGCGGGTTCCTACGAGCAGTACTTC	CASSQVVLAGSYEQYF
TRBD2	TRBV5-1	NA	TRBJ2-3	TGCGCCAGCAGCTTGGTTGCTAGCGGGACATCAGATACGCAGTATTTT	CASSLVASGTSDTQYF
TRBD2	TRBV6-6	once	TRBJ2-7	TGTGCCAGCAGCGGACTAGCGGGAGACCTCTCCTACGAGCAGTACTTC	CASSGLAGDLSYEQYF
TRBD1	TRBV6-2/TRBV6-3	NA	TRBJ2-7	TGTGCCAGCAACCCCCAGGGGGCCTCCTACGAGCAGTACTTC	CASNPQGASYEQYF
TRBD1	TRBV19	NA	TRBJ1-2	TGTGCCAGTCAGGGGGGAGTTGGCTACACCTTC	CASQGGVGYTF
TRBD2	TRBV27	NA	TRBJ2-1	TGTGCCAGCAGTTCGGCCGGGACTAGATTGTTCTTC	CASSSAGTRLFF
NA	TRBV28	few	TRBJ2-3	TGTGCCAGCAGTCCGAGCACAGATACGCAGTATTTT	CASSPSTDTQYF
NA	TRBV6-5	NA	TRBJ1-2	TGTGCCAGCAGTTACTCTTCAAACTATGGCTACACCTTC	CASSYSSNYGYTF
TRBD2	TRBV7-3	NA	TRBJ2-5	TGTGCCAGCAGCTTAGCGGGAGGGCGAAGGGAGACCCAGTACTTC	CASSLAGGRRETQYF
TRBD2	TRBV28	NA	TRBJ2-7	TGTGCCAGCAGAACCTCTATACCAAAAAGCGGGAGGGCACGCTACGAGCAGTACTTC	CASRTSIPKSGRARYEQYF
NA	TRBV19	NA	TRBJ1-5	TGTGCCAGTAGTATAACCCTAGGGACACAAAATCAGCCCCAGCATTTT	CASSITLGTQNQPQHF
TRBD1	TRBV24-1	NA	TRBJ2-3	TGTGCCACAGCACGACAGGGGGGCACAGATACGCAGTATTTT	CATARQGGTDTQYF
TRBD2	TRBV3-1/TRBV3-2	NA	TRBJ2-7	TGTGCCAGCAGCTATTGGACTAGGCCCTCCGAGCAGTACTTC	CASSYWTRPSEQYF
NA	TRBV4-2	NA	TRBJ2-7	TGTGCCAGCAGCCAAGGTTCGGTCCGGGATCCTTCCTACGAGCAGTACTTC	CASSQGSVRDPSYEQYF
NA	TRBV7-2	once	TRBJ2-2	TGTGCCAGCAGCTTAGCGCTAGGCACCGGGGAGCTGTTTTTT	CASSLALGTGELFF
NA	TRBV28	NA	TRBJ1-5	TGTGCCAGCAGCTCGGGGCAGGGGAACTATCAGCCCCAGCATTTT	CASSSGQGNYQPQHF
NA	TRBV7-9	NA	TRBJ1-4	TGTGCCAGCAGCTTAGAGGGGTTACTGGACAGTGGAGAAAAACTGTTTTTT	CASSLEGLLDSGEKLFF
TRBD1	TRBV6-5	NA	TRBJ1-2	TGTGCCAGCGGACGGGACAGGGGTCGGGAGTATGGCTACACCTTC	CASGRDRGREYGYTF
TRBD2	TRBV6-5	NA	TRBJ2-7	TGTGCCAGCAAGCGGGACTCTGCCTACGAGCAGTACTTC	CASKRDSAYEQYF
TRBD2	TRBV27	few	TRBJ2-2	TGTGCCAGCAAGTTCAGCGGGGCCACTTCGAACACCGGGGAGCTGTTTTTT	CASKFSGATSNTGELFF
TRBD2	TRBV6-5	NA	TRBJ2-5	TGTGCCAGCAGTTCGCCGACTAGCGTGAGAGGGACCCAGTACTTC	CASSSPTSVRGTQYF
TRBD1	TRBV28	NA	TRBJ2-7	TGTGCCAGCAGTTTAGGGACAGGCTACGAGCAGTACTTC	CASSLGTGYEQYF
TRBD2	TRBV6-5	NA	TRBJ2-3	TGTGCCAGCAGACCGGGACTAGGCCCAGATACGCAGTATTTT	CASRPGLGPDTQYF
TRBD2	TRBV5-1	few	TRBJ2-1	TGCGCCAGTCGGACTAGCGGGGTGACTGCCCATGAGCAGTTCTTC	CASRTSGVTAHEQFF
TRBD1	TRBV5-1	NA	TRBJ1-1	TGCGCCAGCAGCTTGGTCCGGTGGCGACAGGGTAGGAGGGGTGGCACTGAAGCTTTCTTT	CASSLVRWRQGRRGGTEAFF
TRBD1	TRBV28	NA	TRBJ1-1	TGTGCCAGCAGTCATGGGACAGGGGGGTACACTGAAGCTTTCTTT	CASSHGTGGYTEAFF
NA	TRBV5-4	NA	TRBJ1-3	TGTGCCAGCAGCTCCGCAGAGGCGGACACCATATATTTT	CASSSAEADTIYF
NA	TRBV28	once	TRBJ1-2	TGTGCCAGCTACGACCTAGGCGGACAGCTCTATGGCTACACCTTC	CASYDLGGQLYGYTF
NA	TRBV6-6	NA	TRBJ2-2	TGTGCCAGCAACCTCGACAGTGGCACCGGGGAGCTGTTTTTT	CASNLDSGTGELFF
NA	TRBV28	few	TRBJ2-7	TGTGCCAGCAGGTACCTATCGGGTAGGGGCGAGCAGTACTTC	CASRYLSGRGEQYF
NA	TRBV6-6	NA	TRBJ1-2	TGTGCCAGCATGCAGGGGTTCTATGGCTACACCTTC	CASMQGFYGYTF
NA	TRBV7-2	NA	TRBJ1-1	TGTGCCAGCAGCCAAGGACAGTCGAACACTGAAGCTTTCTTT	CASSQGQSNTEAFF
TRBD1	TRBV2	NA	TRBJ1-5	TGTGCCAGCAGCCCTCAGGGGGCAGATCAGCCCCAGCATTTT	CASSPQGADQPQHF
TRBD1	TRBV28	NA	TRBJ1-2	TGTGCCAGCAGGGAACAGGGGCAGCTTAACTATGGCTACACCTTC	CASREQGQLNYGYTF
TRBD2	TRBV19	NA	TRBJ2-7	TGTGCCAGTAGTATTTCTAGCGGGACTACCTACGAGCAGTACTTC	CASSISSGTTYEQYF
TRBD1	TRBV7-2	NA	TRBJ1-6	TGTGCCAGCAGCTTACTTCCCGAACAGGGGAGGTCACCCCTCCACTTT	CASSLLPEQGRSPLHF
NA	TRBV7-9	NA	TRBJ2-7	TGTGCCAGCAAGGCGGTCGGCGACGAGCAGTACTTC	CASKAVGDEQYF
TRBD2	TRBV2	NA	TRBJ2-7	TGTGCCAGCAGTGGAGTACTAGCGGGCGGCGAGCAGTACTTC	CASSGVLAGGEQYF
TRBD1	TRBV7-9	NA	TRBJ1-1	TGTGCCAGCAGCCTACGACAGGGGGCGAACACTGAAGCTTTCTTT	CASSLRQGANTEAFF
TRBD2	TRBV5-4	NA	TRBJ2-5	TGTGCCAGCAGCTTGGACCCTAGCGGAGGAAAAGAGACCCAGTACTTC	CASSLDPSGGKETQYF
TRBD1	TRBV19	NA	TRBJ2-2	TGTGCCAGTAGGCGATCACAGGGGTCGTACACCGGGGAGCTGTTTTTT	CASRRSQGSYTGELFF
NA	TRBV18	NA	TRBJ2-7	TGTGCCAGCTCACCAGGACAGTACCTGTCCTACGAGCAGTACTTC	CASSPGQYLSYEQYF
TRBD2	TRBV30	NA	TRBJ2-3	TGTGCCTGGAGTCAACTAGCGGGAGGCGCAGATACGCAGTATTTT	CAWSQLAGGADTQYF
TRBD2	TRBV11-2	NA	TRBJ2-1	TGTGCCAGCAGTATTAGCGGGAGTTTCCCGCATGAGCAGTTCTTC	CASSISGSFPHEQFF